The 29 T cell receptor beta chains presented below share a single source sample, sequenced in a study of molecular identifiers for immune sequencing clone quantification. TCRdb analysed the PCR reads with MiXCR anew, one entry per CDR3 protein. This table holds around 320,000 distinct CDR3 sequences, 24% found once. Sequenced input: naive CD8+ T cells from blood, with Jurkat cell RNA spiked in. This sample's subset: FACS-sorted CD8+CD4-CCR7+CD45RA+ naive T cells. Receptors were obtained from a human donor in good health. Some libraries in this study had Jurkat cell RNA spiked in.

To note about this clonotype: A much larger clone lies one base from this, so it may be a read error. This CDR3 is CATILTPGTETFF. The CDR3 DNA sequence: TGTGCCACCATACTCACCCCGGGCACTGAAACTTTCTTT. This chain uses TRBV6-2 or TRBV6-3 with TRBJ1-1; D not resolved. This CDR3 has 13 residues. In germline, CDR1 is MNHEY, CDR2 SVGEGT.

In regard to this clonotype: A clone one base away is much larger, so this may be a read error. The chain is built from TRBV4-1 and TRBJ1-4; possible D gene TRBD1, 6 bases. Germline V gene lookup returns CDR1 MGHRA and CDR2 YSYEKL. The CDR3 contains 18 residues. The V end lost 3 bases, the J end lost 3 bases, and 20 bases lay between the germline ends. CDR3 residues: CASSQAHRVRAANEKLFF. The CDR3 nucleotides are TGCGCCAGCAGCCAGGCACACAGGGTACGAGCAGCTAATGAAAAACTGTTTTTT.

The rearrangement joins TRBV13 to TRBJ2-1; D is possibly TRBD1 (6 bases). Trimming stripped 3 bases from V and 12 bases from J, with 15 bases between. The CDR3 consists of 13 residues. Germline V gives CDR1 PRHDT, CDR2 FYEKMQ (reference sequence). CDR3 sequence reads: CASSLDRRKGQFF. The CDR3 coding sequence is TGTGCCAGCAGCTTGGACAGACGAAAGGGGCAGTTCTTC.

This clonotype was seen at least ten times. The chain recombines TRBV29-1 with TRBJ2-2, with 7 positions matching TRBD1. Unmatched junction bases numbered 2, after V lost 6 bases and J lost 4 bases. The CDR3 covers 12 residues. Germline-derived CDR1 and CDR2 are SQVTM and ANQGSEA. The CDR3, as DNA: TGCAGCGTACACAGGGGCACCGGGGAGCTGTTTTTT. This codes for CSVHRGTGELFF.

Note on this clonotype: A clone one base away is much larger, so this may be a read error. J is TRBJ2-7 and V is TRBV4-3; TRBD2 aligns across 7 bases. The CDR3 is 15 amino acids. Germline CDR1 is LGHNA and CDR2 is YSLEER. The ends lost 1 base at V and 3 bases at J; junction bases unmatched: 6. The CDR3 DNA reads as TGCGCCAGCAGCCAAGGACGGGGAGGGTTCTACGAGCAGTACTTC. This sequence encodes CASSQGRGGFYEQYF.

This clonotype was recorded many times. The chain joins TRBV4-1 to TRBJ2-2, with D maybe TRBD1 (8 bases). The CDR3 is 16 amino acids. The ends were cut back, 3 bases at V and 3 bases at J, with 14 bases in the middle. The germline V gene has CDR1 MGHRA and CDR2 YSYEKL. The CDR3 region has the DNA TGCGCCAGCAGCCAGAACAGGGGGGGAGACACCGGGGAGCTGTTTTTT. It yields the protein CASSQNRGGDTGELFF.

This clonotype has more than one count but fewer than ten. The chain has TRBV4-3 and TRBJ1-2, with a tentative D call TRBD1 (5 bases). V gave up 2 bases and J gave up 2 bases, with 12 bases separating them. The CDR3 is made up of 15 amino acids. Germline V gene lookup returns CDR1 LGHNA and CDR2 YSLEER. The CDR3 sequence: CASSQTGFINYGYTF. The CDR3 DNA sequence: TGCGCCAGCAGCCAAACAGGTTTCATAAACTATGGCTACACCTTC.

The chain links TRBV7-9 to TRBJ1-5; TRBD1 matches 8 bases. The ends lost 9 bases at V and 4 bases at J; junction bases unmatched: 8. The CDR3 covers 14 residues. Looked up from germline, CDR1 is SEHNR and CDR2 is FQNEAQ (reference sequence). CDR3 sequence (DNA): TGTGCCAGTTACGGACAGGGTGAAAATCAGCCCCAGCATTTT. Protein product: CASYGQGENQPQHF. Looking up the rest from reference TRBV7-9 and TRBJ1-5 gives the full variable domain: DTGVSQNPRHKITKRGQNVTFRCDPISEHNRLYWYRQTLGQGPEFLTYFQNEAQLEKSRLLSDRFSAERPKGSFSTLEIQRTEQGDSAMYLCASYGQGENQPQHFGDGTRLSIL.

This clonotype was counted at least ten times. V is TRBV29-1 and J is TRBJ1-1; D may be TRBD1 (6 bases). CDR1 is SQVTM, CDR2 ANQGSEA, per germline. There are 13 residues in the CDR3. Deletions cut 4 bases from V and 6 bases from J, with 15 bases between. The CDR3 DNA reads TGCAGCGTTGTTCTATCAGGGGCTGCTGAAGCTTTCTTT. This translates into CSVVLSGAAEAFF.

There are many counts of this clonotype. The chain recombines TRBV7-9 with TRBJ2-7; 9 bases are shared with TRBD2. The V gene's germline CDR1 is SEHNR and CDR2 FQNEAQ (reference sequence). This CDR3 region has 15 residues. After removal of 2 bases from V and 2 bases from J, the junction contained 4 bases not matched to a gene. CDR3 DNA sequence: TGTGCCAGCAGCTTAATCGGCGGGGGGGCCTACGAGCAGTACTTC. Residues: CASSLIGGGAYEQYF. The full variable domain, completed using reference TRBV7-9 and TRBJ2-7, is DTGVSQNPRHKITKRGQNVTFRCDPISEHNRLYWYRQTLGQGPEFLTYFQNEAQLEKSRLLSDRFSAERPKGSFSTLEIQRTEQGDSAMYLCASSLIGGGAYEQYFGPGTRLTVT.

This clonotype came up a few times. The chain uses TRBV4-3 and TRBJ2-2; perhaps TRBD2 as D (6 bases). V lost 8 bases, J lost 0 bases, and 16 bases lay in between. The CDR3 is 16 amino acids. Germline CDR1 and CDR2: LGHNA and YSLEER. CDR3 nucleotides: TGCGCCAGCGCCCCGGTGGAGGGTACGAACACCGGGGAGCTGTTTTTT. It codes for CASAPVEGTNTGELFF.

This clonotype was detected a few times. The chain employs TRBV27 and TRBJ1-1; D is undetermined. Trimming removed 5 bases from V and 0 bases from J, with 10 bases in between. Germline CDR1 reads MNHEY; CDR2 reads SMNVEV (reference sequence). There are 14 residues in the CDR3. CDR3 coding DNA: TGTGCCAGCAGTCTAAACCTACTGAACACTGAAGCTTTCTTT. Translating it yields CASSLNLLNTEAFF.

Many counts were recorded for this clonotype. The gene calls are TRBV7-2 and TRBJ1-6; D is undetermined. V shed 1 base and J shed 10 bases, with 11 bases lying between them. Germline lookup yields CDR1 SGHTA and CDR2 FQGNSA. This CDR3 is 14 amino acids long. DNA for the CDR3: TGTGCCAGCAGCTTAGGTTCCTACGGGTCACCCCTCCACTTT. As protein: CASSLGSYGSPLHF.

There are many counts of this clonotype. This chain links TRBV30 with TRBJ2-7, with D possibly being TRBD2 (6 bases). V lost 3 bases to trimming and J lost 7 bases, with 13 bases between them. CDR3 length: 12 amino acids. The V gene's germline CDR1 is GTSNPN and CDR2 SVGIG (reference sequence). The CDR3 bases are TGTGCCTGGAGCGCGGGATCCCGGGAGCAGTACTTC. Residues: CAWSAGSREQYF.

Comment on this clonotype: A much larger clone is a single base away; this may be a read error. This chain uses TRBV3-1 with TRBJ1-2; tentatively, D is TRBD1 (5 bases). Germline V gene data show CDR1 as LGHDT and CDR2 as YNNKEL (reference sequence). The CDR3 runs 15 residues. The V and J ends lost 5 bases and 0 bases respectively, with 13 bases between them. This CDR3 reads CASSATGPPNYGYTF. The CDR3 region has the DNA TGTGCCAGCAGCGCAACAGGACCTCCTAACTATGGCTACACCTTC.

V usage is TRBV29-1 and J usage is TRBJ2-7; the D is unclear. The CDR3 spans 11 residues. In germline, CDR1 is SQVTM, CDR2 ANQGSEA. V lost 0 bases, J lost 3 bases, and 3 bases lay in between. The chain's CDR3 is CSVEDLYEQYF. DNA for the CDR3: TGCAGCGTTGAAGATCTCTACGAGCAGTACTTC.

V usage is TRBV12-3 or TRBV12-4 and J usage is TRBJ1-4; tentatively, D is TRBD1 (5 bases). This CDR3 is built from 12 residues. The V and J ends lost 6 bases and 7 bases respectively, with 9 bases between them. CDR3 amino acids: CASSRDGEKLFF. The DNA for the CDR3 is TGTGCCAGCAGCCGGGACGGTGAAAAACTGTTTTTT.

This clonotype appeared many times. The chain is built from TRBV4-1 and TRBJ1-5; no clear D. Germline-derived CDR1 and CDR2 are MGHRA and YSYEKL. V gave up 0 bases and J gave up 0 bases, with 12 bases separating them. This CDR3 is 17 amino acids long. Written as DNA, the CDR3 is TGCGCCAGCAGCCAAGATCCGGCAGTTAATAGCAATCAGCCCCAGCATTTT. It specifies CASSQDPAVNSNQPQHF.

At least ten counts were recorded for this clonotype. This chain joins TRBV20-1 and TRBJ1-2; no firm D call. The CDR3 contains 13 residues. Germline V gene lookup returns CDR1 DFQATT and CDR2 SNEGSKA (reference sequence). The V end was cut by 0 bases, the J end by 4 bases, with 9 bases between. As DNA, the CDR3 is TGCAGTGCTAGAGATGAACGGTTCTATGGCTACACCTTC. Amino acids: CSARDERFYGYTF.

This clonotype was observed many times. The chain joins TRBV15 to TRBJ1-5; no definite D call. The CDR3 is 14 residues long. Germline assignment: CDR1 LNHNV and CDR2 YYDKDF (reference sequence). V was pared by 3 bases and J by 3 bases, with 9 bases between. The CDR3 coding sequence is TGTGCCACCAGCAGGGGTGGGTTCAATCAGCCCCAGCATTTT. Its translation is CATSRGGFNQPQHF. The full variable domain, with the rest looked up from reference TRBV15 and TRBJ1-5, is DAMVIQNPRYQVTQFGKPVTLSCSQTLNHNVMYWYQQKSSQAPKLLFHYYDKDFNNEADTPDNFQSRRPNTSFCFLDIRSPGLGDTAMYLCATSRGGFNQPQHFGDGTRLSIL.

The gene calls are TRBV6-2 or TRBV6-3 and TRBJ2-7, with no clear D. CDR1 is MNHEY, CDR2 SVGEGT, per germline. Between the trimmed V and J ends, which lost 0 bases and 4 bases, there was a span of 13 bases. This CDR3 contains 15 residues. In nucleotides, the CDR3 is TGTGCCAGCAGTTACTCATCGGGCCTCCAATACGAGCAGTACTTC. It specifies CASSYSSGLQYEQYF.

This clonotype came up many times. The chain combines TRBV7-2 with TRBJ2-3, with TRBD1 matching 8 bases. Germline trimming cut 5 bases from V and 2 bases from J; bases unmatched to any gene: 9. The CDR3 is 16 residues long. CDR1 SGHTA and CDR2 FQGNSA come from the germline V gene. CDR3 protein: CASSPWTGPSTDTQYF. The CDR3 coding sequence is TGTGCCAGCAGCCCCTGGACAGGGCCTTCCACAGATACGCAGTATTTT.

This clonotype was counted at least ten times. In DNA, the CDR3 is TGTGCCAGCAGTTTGAACAGGGGGAATCAGCCCCAGCATTTT. This sequence encodes CASSLNRGNQPQHF. The chain has TRBV12-3 or TRBV12-4 and TRBJ1-5, with TRBD1 matching 8 bases. The CDR3 consists of 14 residues. V was pared by 3 bases and J by 4 bases, with 2 bases of the junction left unmatched.

This clonotype was detected only a few times. The rearrangement uses TRBV11-1 and TRBJ1-1, with 7 bases that match TRBD1. CDR1 is SGHAT and CDR2 is FQDESV in the germline V gene (reference sequence). Trimming cost V 5 bases and J 0 bases; bases outside gene matches: 9. CDR3 size: 16 residues. The chain's CDR3 is CASSPQDRTLNTEAFF. Written as DNA, the CDR3 is TGTGCCAGCAGCCCCCAGGACAGGACCCTGAACACTGAAGCTTTCTTT.

The gene calls are TRBV30 and TRBJ2-7; 7 bases align to TRBD1. The CDR3 has 17 residues. J was trimmed by 6 bases and V by 1 base; bases with no gene match: 18. In germline, CDR1 is GTSNPN, CDR2 SVGIG (reference sequence). The CDR3 DNA reads as TGTGCCTGGAGTGCGGGGACAGTCGACCCCCCCTCCGCCGAGCAGTACTTC. The encoded protein is CAWSAGTVDPPSAEQYF.

This chain links TRBV24-1 with TRBJ2-1, with 8 positions matching TRBD1. Germline trimming cut 5 bases from V and 5 bases from J; bases unmatched to any gene: 4. Per germline, CDR1 KGHDR and CDR2 SFDVKD. There are 14 residues in the CDR3. CDR3 coding DNA: TGTGCCACCAGTGGTCTGACAGGGGACAATGAGCAGTTCTTC. Its translation is CATSGLTGDNEQFF.

This clonotype was counted at least ten times. This chain uses TRBV11-2 with TRBJ2-5, with D perhaps TRBD1 or TRBD2 (6 bases each). The V end lost 1 base, the J end lost 5 bases, and 14 bases lay between the germline ends. Looked up from germline, CDR1 is SGHAT and CDR2 is FQNNGV. The length of the CDR3 is 15 residues. The CDR3 DNA is TGTGCCAGCAGCTTAGGAACGGGGGCCGGGGAGACCCAGTACTTC. Protein product: CASSLGTGAGETQYF.

This rearrangement joins TRBV15 to TRBJ2-2; D gene unclear. Germline V CDR1 and CDR2: LNHNV, YYDKDF (reference sequence). The CDR3 length is 15 residues. Between the trimmed V and J ends, which lost 1 base and 2 bases, there was a span of 8 bases. The chain's CDR3 is CATSRAVGNTGELFF. In DNA, the CDR3 is TGTGCCACCAGCAGAGCCGTGGGCAACACCGGGGAGCTGTTTTTT.

The chain recombines TRBV9 with TRBJ1-4; weak D call: TRBD1 (5 bases). Trimming removed 0 bases at V and 7 bases at J, with 13 bases between. The length of the CDR3 is 15 residues. Per germline, CDR1 SGDLS and CDR2 YYNGEE. The CDR3 spells CASSVDGAWGEKLFF. The CDR3 DNA reads TGTGCCAGCAGCGTAGACGGGGCGTGGGGTGAAAAACTGTTTTTT.